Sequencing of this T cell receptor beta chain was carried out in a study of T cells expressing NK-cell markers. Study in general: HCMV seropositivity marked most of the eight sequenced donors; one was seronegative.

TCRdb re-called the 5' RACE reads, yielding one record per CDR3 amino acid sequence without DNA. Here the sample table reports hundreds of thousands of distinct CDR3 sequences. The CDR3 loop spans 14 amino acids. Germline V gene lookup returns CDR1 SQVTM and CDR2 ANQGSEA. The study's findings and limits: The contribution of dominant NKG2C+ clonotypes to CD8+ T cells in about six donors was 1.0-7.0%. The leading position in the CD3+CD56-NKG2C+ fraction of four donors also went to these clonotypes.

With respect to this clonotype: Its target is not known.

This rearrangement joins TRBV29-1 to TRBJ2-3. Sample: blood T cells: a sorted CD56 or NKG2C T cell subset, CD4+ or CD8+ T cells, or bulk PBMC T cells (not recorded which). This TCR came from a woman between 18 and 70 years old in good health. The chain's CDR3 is CSPRLGTNTDTQYF.